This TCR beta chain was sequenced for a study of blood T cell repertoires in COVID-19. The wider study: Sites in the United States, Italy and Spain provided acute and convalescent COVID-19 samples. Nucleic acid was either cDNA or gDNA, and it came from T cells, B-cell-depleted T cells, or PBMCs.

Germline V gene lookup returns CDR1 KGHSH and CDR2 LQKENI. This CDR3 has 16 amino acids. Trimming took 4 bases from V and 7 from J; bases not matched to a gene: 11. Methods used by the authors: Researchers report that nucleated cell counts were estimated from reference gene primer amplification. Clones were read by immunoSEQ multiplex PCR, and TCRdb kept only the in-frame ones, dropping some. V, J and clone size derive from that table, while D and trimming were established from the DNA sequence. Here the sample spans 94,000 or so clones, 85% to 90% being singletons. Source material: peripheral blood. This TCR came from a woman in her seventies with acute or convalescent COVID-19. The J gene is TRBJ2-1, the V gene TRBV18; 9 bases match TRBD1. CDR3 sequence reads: CASSRPFYRGRNEQFF. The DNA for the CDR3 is TGTGCCAGCTCACGCCCTTTTTACAGGGGGCGGAATGAGCAGTTCTTC.